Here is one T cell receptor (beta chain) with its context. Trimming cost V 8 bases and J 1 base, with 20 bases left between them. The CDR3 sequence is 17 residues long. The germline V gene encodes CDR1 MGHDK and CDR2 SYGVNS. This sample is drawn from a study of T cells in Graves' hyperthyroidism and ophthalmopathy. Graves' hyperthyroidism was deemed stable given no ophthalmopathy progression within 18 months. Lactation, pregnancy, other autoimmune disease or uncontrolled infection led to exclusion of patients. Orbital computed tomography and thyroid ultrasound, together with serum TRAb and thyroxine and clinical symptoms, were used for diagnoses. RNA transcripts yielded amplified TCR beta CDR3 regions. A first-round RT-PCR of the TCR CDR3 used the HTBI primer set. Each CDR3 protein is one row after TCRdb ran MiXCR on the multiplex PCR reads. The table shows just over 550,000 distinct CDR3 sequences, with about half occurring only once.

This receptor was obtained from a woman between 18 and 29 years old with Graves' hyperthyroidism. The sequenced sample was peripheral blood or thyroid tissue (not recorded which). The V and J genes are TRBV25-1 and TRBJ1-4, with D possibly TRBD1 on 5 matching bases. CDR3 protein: CASSPSTAWGTNEKLFF. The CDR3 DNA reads TGTGCCAGCTCACCTTCGACAGCTTGGGGAACTAATGAAAAACTGTTTTTT.